This TCR beta chain was obtained from a study of T cell changes during pregnancy in multiple sclerosis. CDR1 and CDR2 (germline): SEHNR, FQNEAQ (reference sequence). CDR3 length equals 12 residues. The V gene lost 7 bases and the J gene lost 5 bases, with 11 bases spanning the gap. Libraries were prepared by immunoSEQ multiplex PCR; TCRdb keeps only in-frame clonotypes and omits some of them. The data show about 38,000 clones, more than 85% seen once. Here the sequenced sample was CD8+ T cells from peripheral blood mononuclear cells, taken in the third trimester of pregnancy. This chain uses TRBV7-9 with TRBJ1-1, with D possibly matching TRBD1 (6 bases). This TCR was sampled from a female donor with multiple sclerosis, enrolled in a pregnancy study. The CDR3 loop is CASTLGQTEAFF. The CDR3 DNA follows: TGTGCCAGCACCCTTGGACAGACTGAAGCTTTCTTT. Together with reference TRBV7-9 and TRBJ1-1, the CDR3 gives the full variable domain: DTGVSQNPRHKITKRGQNVTFRCDPISEHNRLYWYRQTLGQGPEFLTYFQNEAQLEKSRLLSDRFSAERPKGSFSTLEIQRTEQGDSAMYLCASTLGQTEAFFGQGTRLTVV.